A selection of T cell receptor beta chains follows, all from one sample in a study of chemoradiotherapy in HPV16-positive cancers. Using immunoSEQ multiplex PCR, the repertoire was profiled, and TCRdb retains in-frame clones only, with some absent. This table has about 21,000 clones, around 87% appearing once. Sequenced here: blood, sampled from a patient who underwent chemoradiotherapy. The source is a human donor with HPV-associated anogenital cancer. CDR3s include the opening cysteine and the closing phenylalanine or tryptophan. Each record gives: J gene, V gene, clone size, D gene, CDR3 length, CDR3 DNA, CDR3 protein. The D gene is left open where the match is weak. The size field is filled for only some rows; it gives once, few, many or a size class.

j_gene: TRBJ2-2
v_gene: TRBV19
abundance: NA
d_gene: NA
len: 14
CDR3nt: TGTGCCAGCGGCCGGGGGCCGAACACCGGGGAGCTGTTTTTT
CDR3aa: CASGRGPNTGELFF

j_gene: TRBJ2-1
v_gene: TRBV5-1
abundance: once
d_gene: TRBD1
len: 15
CDR3nt: TGCGCCAGCAGCCGGTCGGGACAGGGGGTGGAGGGGCAGTTCTTC
CDR3aa: CASSRSGQGVEGQFF

j_gene: TRBJ1-1
v_gene: TRBV19
abundance: NA
d_gene: NA
len: 15
CDR3nt: TGTGCCAGTAGTATAGGTCCAGGGAGGAACACTGAAGCTTTCTTT
CDR3aa: CASSIGPGRNTEAFF

j_gene: TRBJ1-2
v_gene: TRBV28
abundance: NA
d_gene: NA
len: 12
CDR3nt: TGTGCCAGCAGTTTAATCCTCGAGGGCTACACCTTC
CDR3aa: CASSLILEGYTF

j_gene: TRBJ1-1
v_gene: TRBV18
abundance: once
d_gene: TRBD1
len: 15
CDR3nt: TGTGCCAGCTCACCAAGACAGGGGGGGAACACTGAAGCTTTCTTT
CDR3aa: CASSPRQGGNTEAFF

j_gene: TRBJ2-1
v_gene: TRBV19
abundance: NA
d_gene: TRBD2
len: 14
CDR3nt: TGTGCCAGTAGGGGTTGGCGGGGGACGGGTGAGCAGTTCTTC
CDR3aa: CASRGWRGTGEQFF

j_gene: TRBJ2-5
v_gene: TRBV2
abundance: NA
d_gene: NA
len: 13
CDR3nt: TGTGCCAGCAGTGAACCCATCCAGAAGACCCAGTACTTC
CDR3aa: CASSEPIQKTQYF

j_gene: TRBJ2-3
v_gene: TRBV7-2
abundance: NA
d_gene: NA
len: 12
CDR3nt: TGTGCCAGCAGCTCGGCCCGTGATACGCAGTATTTT
CDR3aa: CASSSARDTQYF

j_gene: TRBJ2-2
v_gene: TRBV10-1
abundance: NA
d_gene: TRBD2
len: 16
CDR3nt: TGCGCCAGCAGTGACTCGAGCGGGGGACCCACCGGGGAGCTGTTTTTT
CDR3aa: CASSDSSGGPTGELFF

j_gene: TRBJ1-5
v_gene: TRBV7-9
abundance: NA
d_gene: NA
len: 15
CDR3nt: TGTGCCAGCAGCTTAGAGGCCGGGGGAAATCAGCCCCAGCATTTT
CDR3aa: CASSLEAGGNQPQHF

j_gene: TRBJ1-4
v_gene: TRBV7-9
abundance: NA
d_gene: TRBD1
len: 18
CDR3nt: TGTGCCAGCATCCAGGCAGGGGGTTGGGTTTCTGAAGGCGAAAAACTGTTTTTT
CDR3aa: CASIQAGGWVSEGEKLFF

j_gene: TRBJ2-2
v_gene: TRBV11-2
abundance: NA
d_gene: NA
len: 15
CDR3nt: TGTGCCAGCAGCTCCACAGGGTTTCTTAGTGGGGAGCTGTTTTTT
CDR3aa: CASSSTGFLSGELFF

j_gene: TRBJ1-4
v_gene: TRBV19
abundance: NA
d_gene: NA
len: 15
CDR3nt: TGTGCCAGTAGTATTTGGGGGGGTTCAAATGAAAAACTGTTTTTT
CDR3aa: CASSIWGGSNEKLFF

j_gene: TRBJ2-5
v_gene: TRBV7-8
abundance: NA
d_gene: NA
len: 14
CDR3nt: TGTGCCAGCAGCCAGTGGGACTTTCAAGAGACCCAGTACTTC
CDR3aa: CASSQWDFQETQYF

j_gene: TRBJ2-1
v_gene: TRBV2
abundance: NA
d_gene: NA
len: 9
CDR3nt: TGTGCCAGCAGAAATGAGCAGTTCTTC
CDR3aa: CASRNEQFF

j_gene: TRBJ2-3
v_gene: TRBV2
abundance: NA
d_gene: TRBD2
len: 13
CDR3nt: TGTGCCAGCCTTAGCGGGGGACCTACGCCTTGGTATTTT
CDR3aa: CASLSGGPTPWYF

j_gene: TRBJ1-3
v_gene: TRBV18
abundance: NA
d_gene: NA
len: 15
CDR3nt: TGTGCCAGCTCATCCGCAGGGGACTCTGGAAACACCATATATTTT
CDR3aa: CASSSAGDSGNTIYF

j_gene: TRBJ2-7
v_gene: TRBV19
abundance: NA
d_gene: TRBD2
len: 14
CDR3nt: TGTGCCAGTAGCTCGAGCGGGAGCTCCTACGAGCAGTACTTC
CDR3aa: CASSSSGSSYEQYF

j_gene: TRBJ2-5
v_gene: TRBV5-8
abundance: NA
d_gene: NA
len: 11
CDR3nt: TGTGCCAGCAACCTCCAAGAGACCCAGTACTTC
CDR3aa: CASNLQETQYF

j_gene: TRBJ2-7
v_gene: TRBV7-9
abundance: few
d_gene: TRBD1
len: 14
CDR3nt: TGTGCCAGCACCTCAAGGACAGGGGGCGCCGAGCAGTACTTC
CDR3aa: CASTSRTGGAEQYF

j_gene: TRBJ1-1
v_gene: TRBV27
abundance: NA
d_gene: NA
len: 14
CDR3nt: TGTGCCAGCAGTTTATCAGGGGGGAACACTGAAGCTTTCTTT
CDR3aa: CASSLSGGNTEAFF

j_gene: TRBJ2-5
v_gene: TRBV6-5
abundance: NA
d_gene: NA
len: 13
CDR3nt: TGTGCCAGCAGTTTCCCTGCCCTTGGGACCCAGTACTTC
CDR3aa: CASSFPALGTQYF

j_gene: TRBJ1-4
v_gene: TRBV5-1
abundance: NA
d_gene: TRBD1
len: 14
CDR3nt: TGCGCCAGCAGCAAGGGACAGGGTAGCGAAAAACTGTTTTTT
CDR3aa: CASSKGQGSEKLFF

j_gene: TRBJ2-7
v_gene: TRBV25-1
abundance: NA
d_gene: NA
len: 13
CDR3nt: TGTGCCAGCAGCCGGGACACCTACTACGAGCAGTACTTC
CDR3aa: CASSRDTYYEQYF

j_gene: TRBJ2-5
v_gene: TRBV7-2
abundance: NA
d_gene: TRBD2
len: 16
CDR3nt: TGTGCCAGCAGCTTATTGCGGGGGGATGGGAGTAAGACCCAGTACTTC
CDR3aa: CASSLLRGDGSKTQYF

j_gene: TRBJ2-2
v_gene: TRBV7-9
abundance: NA
d_gene: NA
len: 16
CDR3nt: TGTGCCAGCAGCTTAGCTGAGGCAGGGAACACCGGGGAGCTGTTTTTT
CDR3aa: CASSLAEAGNTGELFF

j_gene: TRBJ2-7
v_gene: TRBV6-1
abundance: few
d_gene: TRBD1
len: 13
CDR3nt: TGTGCCAGCTGCCGGACAGGGAGGTACGAGCAGTACTTC
CDR3aa: CASCRTGRYEQYF

j_gene: TRBJ1-1
v_gene: TRBV2
abundance: NA
d_gene: NA
len: 12
CDR3nt: TGTGCCAGCTACAGGGTGAACACTGAAGCTTTCTTT
CDR3aa: CASYRVNTEAFF

j_gene: TRBJ2-5
v_gene: TRBV5-1
abundance: NA
d_gene: NA
len: 15
CDR3nt: TGCGCCAGCAAAAGGCGGGACCTTATCCAAGAGACCCAGTACTTC
CDR3aa: CASKRRDLIQETQYF

j_gene: TRBJ1-1
v_gene: TRBV11-2
abundance: NA
d_gene: NA
len: 16
CDR3nt: TGTGCCAGCAGCTTAAGCTTCGGGTCGGTGAACACTGAAGCTTTCTTT
CDR3aa: CASSLSFGSVNTEAFF

j_gene: TRBJ1-2
v_gene: TRBV5-6
abundance: NA
d_gene: TRBD1
len: 13
CDR3nt: TGTGCCAGCAGCTTTGAGGGGGCCTATGGCTACACCTTC
CDR3aa: CASSFEGAYGYTF

j_gene: TRBJ1-2
v_gene: TRBV28
abundance: NA
d_gene: NA
len: 12
CDR3nt: TGTGCCAGCAGCCTGAGAGGGGAGGGCTACACCTTC
CDR3aa: CASSLRGEGYTF

j_gene: TRBJ1-1
v_gene: TRBV28
abundance: NA
d_gene: NA
len: 15
CDR3nt: TGTGCCAGCAGTAGGGGGGTCTGGGGGAGCACTGAAGCTTTCTTT
CDR3aa: CASSRGVWGSTEAFF

j_gene: TRBJ1-2
v_gene: TRBV5-4
abundance: NA
d_gene: TRBD1
len: 15
CDR3nt: TGTGCCAGCAGCTTGGGGCGACAGGGGAACTATGGCTACACCTTC
CDR3aa: CASSLGRQGNYGYTF

j_gene: TRBJ2-1
v_gene: TRBV28
abundance: NA
d_gene: NA
len: 14
CDR3nt: TGTGCCAGTAACCAGGGGTACTCCTACAATGAGCAGTTCTTC
CDR3aa: CASNQGYSYNEQFF

j_gene: TRBJ2-3
v_gene: TRBV23-1
abundance: NA
d_gene: TRBD1
len: 15
CDR3nt: TGCGCCAGCAGTCCCCCCAGGGGGACCACAGATACGCAGTATTTT
CDR3aa: CASSPPRGTTDTQYF

j_gene: TRBJ1-1
v_gene: TRBV7-2
abundance: NA
d_gene: NA
len: 14
CDR3nt: TGTGCCAGCAGCGCAGCAGTCTGGGGGACTGAAGCTTTCTTT
CDR3aa: CASSAAVWGTEAFF

j_gene: TRBJ1-1
v_gene: TRBV18
abundance: NA
d_gene: NA
len: 13
CDR3nt: TGTGCCAGCGCGCAGGGTATGAACACTGAAGCTTTCTTT
CDR3aa: CASAQGMNTEAFF

j_gene: TRBJ1-3
v_gene: TRBV19
abundance: NA
d_gene: TRBD1
len: 17
CDR3nt: TGTGCCGCAAAAGAACATACGACAGGGAACTCTGGAAACACCATATATTTT
CDR3aa: CAAKEHTTGNSGNTIYF

j_gene: TRBJ2-1
v_gene: TRBV10-2
abundance: NA
d_gene: TRBD1
len: 14
CDR3nt: TGCGCCAGCGTACAGGGGGTGTCGGTCGATGAGCAGTTCTTC
CDR3aa: CASVQGVSVDEQFF

j_gene: TRBJ1-4
v_gene: TRBV11-2
abundance: NA
d_gene: TRBD1
len: 14
CDR3nt: TGTGCCAGCAGCTTTAAGACAGGGGGTGAAAAACTGTTTTTT
CDR3aa: CASSFKTGGEKLFF

j_gene: TRBJ2-7
v_gene: TRBV18
abundance: NA
d_gene: NA
len: 14
CDR3nt: TGTGCCAGCTCATCGGATGACCTTTCCTACGAGCAGTACTTC
CDR3aa: CASSSDDLSYEQYF